These 7 T cell receptor beta chains originate from one sample sequenced in a study of cytomegalovirus exposure and HLA in healthy donors. PCR amplification relied on 60 Vbeta primers (plus 13 Jbeta primers). The data were produced by immunoSEQ multiplex PCR, yet TCRdb's version contains in-frame clones alone and is incomplete. The sample has some 110,000 clones, more than 65% seen once; the top ten hold under 15%. Sequences were obtained from PBMCs. All receptors derive from a woman in her sixties in good health and CMV-seropositive.

The chain carries TRBV7-6 and TRBJ2-2, with 11 bases aligning to TRBD2. CDR1 and CDR2 (germline): SGHVS, FNYEAQ. The CDR3 totals 19 residues. J was trimmed by 1 base and V by 3 bases; bases with no gene match: 10. For the CDR3, the DNA is TGTGCCAGCAGCTTTTGGGGACTAGCGGACTCACAGAACACCGGGGAGCTGTTTTTT. Protein product: CASSFWGLADSQNTGELFF.

The chain is built from TRBV7-2 and TRBJ2-3, with TRBD2 identical over 12 bases. Trimming at V came to 5 bases and at J to 5 bases, leaving 8 bases not matched to a gene. The length of the CDR3 is 16 residues. Germline V lookup: CDR1 SGHTA, CDR2 FQGNSA. For the CDR3, the DNA is TGTGCCAGCAGCCAGAGGACTAGCGGGATACAAGATACGCAGTATTTT. Protein product: CASSQRTSGIQDTQYF.

The V gene is TRBV5-1, the J gene TRBJ1-1; D ambiguous. Germline V CDR1 and CDR2: SGHRS, YFSETQ. The CDR3 runs to 18 residues. V was shortened by 1 base and J by 0 bases, with 19 bases between the two germline ends. CDR3 coding DNA: TGCGCCAGCAGCTTGAGGGCCCCGACCCTGGGAGTGAACACTGAAGCTTTCTTT. As protein: CASSLRAPTLGVNTEAFF.

CDR3 protein: CSVVRRESDTEAFF. CDR3 DNA: TGCAGCGTCGTACGGCGGGAGTCGGACACTGAAGCTTTCTTT. The chain couples TRBV29-1 to TRBJ1-1; no clear D. CDR3 length: 14 amino acids. The germline gives CDR1 SQVTM, CDR2 ANQGSEA. Trimming shortened V by 6 bases and J by 3 bases, and 17 bases separated the two germline ends. Supplemented by reference TRBV29-1 and TRBJ1-1, the full variable domain reads SAVISQKPSRDICQRGTSLTIQCQVDSQVTMMFWYRQQPGQSLTLIATANQGSEATYESGFVIDKFPISRPNLTFSTLTVSNMSPEDSSIYLCSVVRRESDTEAFFGQGTRLTVV.

The J gene is TRBJ1-1, the V gene TRBV18; tentative D call: TRBD1 (5 bases). The germline CDR1 and CDR2 sequences are KGHSH and LQKENI. The CDR3 runs to 13 residues. Trimming left V 2 bases short and J 5 bases short, with 9 bases between. The CDR3: CASSPLQGTEAFF. The DNA of the CDR3 is TGTGCCAGCTCACCATTGCAGGGTACTGAAGCTTTCTTT.

This clone has only one observation. This chain uses TRBV7-3 with TRBJ2-3; D gene uncertain. V lost 2 bases and J 1 base, leaving 10 bases between the germline ends. Germline loops: CDR1 SGHTA, CDR2 FQGTGA. This CDR3 region has 15 residues. The CDR3 here is CASSLGVGRTDTQYF. The CDR3 region has the DNA TGTGCCAGCAGCTTAGGAGTTGGCCGCACAGATACGCAGTATTTT.

The V call is TRBV6-5, the J call TRBJ1-1; D is perhaps TRBD1 (5 bases). The V gene's germline CDR1 is MNHEY and CDR2 SVGAGI. V gave up 5 bases and J gave up 4 bases, with 14 bases separating them. The CDR3 length is 14 residues. As DNA, the CDR3 is TGTGCCAGCAGTGAAGACAGTTGGGGCACTGAAGCTTTCTTT. Protein sequence: CASSEDSWGTEAFF.